What follows are 10 T cell receptor beta chains derived from one specimen sequenced in a study of metastatic and nonmetastatic thyroid tumors. Via MiXCR, TCRdb re-called the PCR reads. The data contain 15,000 to 20,000 clones, 23% of them singletons. Nobody among the patients had been given any treatment before thyroid surgery. Sequences were obtained from adjacent normal tissue. These receptors were taken from a female donor with papillary thyroid cancer or a benign thyroid nodule (not recorded which). Some clones in this sample may be carry-over from other donors' samples.

This clone was seen repeatedly, ten times or more. The chain combines TRBV24-1 with TRBJ2-3; TRBD1 agrees at 9 bases. J gave up 2 bases and V 4 bases, and 9 bases lay outside the gene matches. The CDR3 consists of 17 residues. Looked up from germline, CDR1 is KGHDR and CDR2 is SFDVKD. CDR3 DNA: TGTGCCACCAGTGACCCCGGACAGGGGTCCTTCACAGATACGCAGTATTTT. This codes for CATSDPGQGSFTDTQYF.

The chain recombines TRBV12-3 or TRBV12-4 with TRBJ1-2; D perhaps matches TRBD1 (6 bases). The CDR3 spans 11 residues. With 5 bases removed from V and 8 bases from J, the gap between germline ends came to 9 bases. The CDR3 sequence: CASSPGTGYTF. The CDR3 coding sequence is TGTGCCAGCAGTCCCGGGACAGGCTACACCTTC.

This clone is categorized as medium-sized (0.01 to 0.1%). The gene calls are TRBV6-1 and TRBJ1-2; a weak D match, TRBD1 (5 bases). Trimming pared 8 bases from V and 3 bases from J, leaving 19 bases between. The CDR3 is 15 amino acids. Germline CDR1 reads MNHNS; CDR2 reads SASEGT. CDR3 region: CASGGGDGTDYGYTF. In DNA, the CDR3 is TGTGCCAGCGGGGGGGGGGACGGAACGGACTATGGCTACACCTTC.

As for this clone: Relative to the germline gene, one junction end is altered; a read error may explain this. The chain carries TRBV15 and TRBJ2-3; 8 positions match TRBD2. The CDR3 extends over 16 amino acids. CDR1 and CDR2 (germline): LNHNV, YYDKDF (reference sequence). The CDR3 DNA reads as TGTGCCACCAGAAGAGATAGAGCCGGGACTAGGTCTACGCAGTATTTT. It codes for CATRRDRAGTRSTQYF. The variable domain in full, with the rest retrieved from reference TRBV15 and TRBJ2-3, is DAMVIQNPRYQVTQFGKPVTLSCSQTLNHNVMYWYQQKSSQAPKLLFHYYDKDFNNEADTPDNFQSRRPNTSFCFLDIRSPGLGDTAMYLCATRRDRAGTRSTQYFGPGTRLTVL.

This chain connects TRBV12-3 or TRBV12-4 to TRBJ2-5; 10 bases map to TRBD2. V trimming: 5 bases; J trimming: 5 bases; junction bases outside the gene matches: 14. The CDR3 contains 17 residues. The CDR3 nucleotides are TGTGCCAGCAGTCCCATTTCTAGCGGGAGAGTATTGGAGACCCAGTACTTC. Translating gives CASSPISSGRVLETQYF.

Details on this clone: Additional DNA sequences in this sample encode the identical CDR3. The chain links TRBV5-4 to TRBJ2-2, with TRBD1 matching over 9 bases. CDR3 size: 16 residues. Germline CDR1 SGHNT, CDR2 YYREEE (reference sequence). The V gene end was trimmed by 5 bases and the J gene end by 8 bases; junction bases not matched to a gene: 13. The CDR3 sequence: CASRPRDRDVSGELFF. Here the CDR3 DNA reads TGTGCCAGCAGACCCCGGGACAGGGATGTATCGGGGGAGCTGTTTTTT.

The chain employs TRBV20-1 and TRBJ1-1; tentatively, D is TRBD1 (6 bases). This CDR3 region has 14 residues. Trimming cost V 6 bases and J 4 bases, with 18 bases left between them. Looked up from germline, CDR1 is DFQATT and CDR2 is SNEGSKA (reference sequence). CDR3 protein: CSAPEGGRGTEAFF. CDR3 in DNA: TGCAGTGCCCCAGAGGGGGGCCGGGGCACTGAAGCTTTCTTT.

The rearrangement links TRBV9 to TRBJ2-5, with 7 bases fitting TRBD1. CDR1 SGDLS and CDR2 YYNGEE come from the germline V gene. V lost 2 bases, J lost 4 bases, and 8 bases stayed unmatched. The length of the CDR3 is 15 residues. The CDR3 loop reads CASSVDRAIRETQYF. In DNA form, the CDR3 reads TGTGCCAGCAGCGTCGACAGGGCGATTAGAGAGACCCAGTACTTC.

This clone was observed once. The CDR3 DNA follows: TGCGCCAGCTCCGCGGGGCAAGAGACCCAGTACTTC. It translates to CASSAGQETQYF. J is TRBJ2-5 and V is TRBV5-1; D perhaps matches TRBD2 (6 bases). Germline CDR1 is SGHRS and CDR2 is YFSETQ. This CDR3 is 12 amino acids long. V lost 7 bases and J lost 2, with 9 bases in between.

This clone was picked up many times. The CDR3 loop reads CSARDPGRGRTDTQYF. The DNA for the CDR3 is TGCAGTGCTAGAGATCCCGGCCGAGGACGAACAGATACGCAGTATTTT. The chain combines TRBV20-1 with TRBJ2-3; no reliable D call. This CDR3 spans 16 amino acids. V dropped 0 bases and J dropped 3 bases, with 16 bases sitting between them. Per germline, CDR1 DFQATT and CDR2 SNEGSKA (reference sequence).